A selection of T cell receptor beta chains follows, all from one sample in a study of T cells after yellow fever vaccination. MiXCR was run by TCRdb on the 5' RACE reads, yielding one entry per CDR3 protein. This table holds 500,000 to 650,000 distinct CDR3 sequences, approximately 13% found once. The sample here was PBMCs, taken on the day of the yellow fever booster vaccination. The receptor set was obtained from a man aged 25-45 years who received the YFV17D yellow fever vaccine. Each CDR3 is given with its conserved first and last residue. D genes are given only for firm matches. A row's size may be missing; if present it is once, few, many or a size class.

V,size,D,J,CDR3,DNA
TRBV12-3/TRBV12-4,.,.,TRBJ2-7,CASSPGDGSYEQYF,TGTGCCAGCTCACCCGGGGACGGCTCCTACGAGCAGTACTTC
TRBV7-3,few,TRBD2,TRBJ2-3,CASSLRLAGVDTQYF,TGTGCCAGCAGCCTCAGACTAGCGGGAGTAGATACGCAGTATTTT
TRBV7-3,many,TRBD2,TRBJ2-1,CASSPSGPYNEQFF,TGTGCCAGCAGCCCTAGCGGACCCTACAATGAGCAGTTCTTC
TRBV12-3/TRBV12-4,few,TRBD1,TRBJ2-7,CASSLLNRGYEQYF,TGTGCCAGCAGTTTACTAAACAGGGGCTACGAGCAGTACTTC
TRBV6-1,few,TRBD1,TRBJ2-1,CATTGRDRVRNEQFF,TGTGCCACCACGGGGCGGGACAGGGTAAGGAATGAGCAGTTCTTC
TRBV11-3,many,.,TRBJ2-2,CASSEGPTNTGELFF,TGTGCCAGCAGCGAGGGACCGACGAACACCGGGGAGCTGTTTTTT
TRBV5-1,.,.,TRBJ1-6,CASSLAGWAYNSPLHF,TGCGCCAGCAGCTTGGCCGGGTGGGCCTATAATTCACCCCTCCACTTT
TRBV20-1,.,TRBD2,TRBJ2-5,CSARWTSGRAEDF,TGCAGTGCTAGATGGACTAGCGGGAGGGCCGAGGACTTC
TRBV20-1,few,.,TRBJ2-1,CSARHNSRGNEQFF,TGCAGTGCTAGACACAATTCTAGGGGCAATGAGCAGTTCTTC
TRBV3-1,few,TRBD2,TRBJ2-2,CASSRLAGGPTGELFF,TGTGCCAGCAGCCGGCTAGCGGGAGGGCCGACCGGGGAGCTGTTTTTT
TRBV4-3,.,.,TRBJ1-2,CASSQELLPNYGYTF,TGCGCCAGCAGCCAAGAACTCCTGCCTAACTATGGCTACACCTTC
TRBV5-4,.,.,TRBJ2-3,CASSLAGSLSTDTQYF,TGTGCCAGCAGCTTGGCAGGATCCCTTAGCACAGATACGCAGTATTTT
TRBV6-2/TRBV6-3,.,TRBD2,TRBJ2-5,CASTQTSGRQETQYF,TGTGCCAGCACCCAGACTAGCGGGAGACAAGAGACCCAGTACTTC
TRBV12-3/TRBV12-4,few,TRBD2,TRBJ2-1,CASRPAGGQRDEQFF,TGTGCCAGCAGGCCGGCGGGAGGGCAACGGGATGAGCAGTTCTTC
TRBV6-1,few,.,TRBJ1-5,CASSEYSRWSNQPQHF,TGTGCCAGCAGTGAATATAGCAGGTGGAGCAATCAGCCCCAGCATTTT
TRBV7-2,few,.,TRBJ2-7,CASSVTVYEQYF,TGTGCCAGCAGCGTTACAGTTTACGAGCAGTACTTC
TRBV12-3/TRBV12-4,.,TRBD2,TRBJ2-7,CASSSSGFDRYEQYF,TGTGCCAGCAGCTCTAGCGGGTTCGATCGATACGAGCAGTACTTC
TRBV7-8,few,.,TRBJ2-7,CASSPRGIYEQYF,TGTGCCAGCAGCCCCCGCGGAATTTACGAGCAGTACTTC
TRBV9,few,.,TRBJ2-2,CASSAAGTLNTGELFF,TGTGCCAGCAGCGCCGCGGGGACATTGAACACCGGGGAGCTGTTTTTT
TRBV29-1,few,TRBD2,TRBJ2-7,CSVEGGLAGGSSYEQYF,TGCAGCGTTGAAGGAGGGCTAGCGGGCGGGAGCTCCTACGAGCAGTACTTC
TRBV24-1,.,.,TRBJ2-3,CATSAVGDTQYF,TGTGCCACCAGTGCCGTAGGTGATACGCAGTATTTT
TRBV24-1,few,.,TRBJ2-5,CATSAEGAKETQYF,TGTGCCACCAGTGCGGAGGGAGCGAAAGAGACCCAGTACTTC
TRBV9,.,TRBD2,TRBJ2-1,CASSVTSEYNEQFF,TGTGCCAGCAGCGTAACTAGCGAGTACAATGAGCAGTTCTTC
TRBV28,many,.,TRBJ1-1,CASKVNTEAFF,TGTGCCAGCAAAGTGAACACTGAAGCTTTCTTT
TRBV2,few,.,TRBJ1-5,CASSDVTGSVPQHF,TGTGCCAGCAGTGACGTGACGGGGAGCGTGCCCCAGCATTTT
TRBV3-1,.,.,TRBJ1-1,CASSQLVTEAFF,TGTGCCAGCAGCCAGCTGGTGACTGAAGCTTTCTTT
TRBV24-1,.,.,TRBJ2-3,CATSDRQGVDTQYF,TGTGCCACCAGTGATCGCCAGGGAGTTGATACGCAGTATTTT
TRBV7-8,few,TRBD1,TRBJ1-2,CASSLRDRGANYGYTF,TGTGCCAGCAGCCTAAGGGACAGGGGGGCTAACTATGGCTACACCTTC
TRBV7-2,few,TRBD1,TRBJ2-7,CASSAPGTGAYEQYF,TGTGCCAGCAGCGCGCCCGGGACAGGGGCTTACGAGCAGTACTTC
TRBV18,.,.,TRBJ1-1,CASSSGPGTEAFF,TGTGCCAGCTCATCCGGACCCGGGACTGAAGCTTTCTTT